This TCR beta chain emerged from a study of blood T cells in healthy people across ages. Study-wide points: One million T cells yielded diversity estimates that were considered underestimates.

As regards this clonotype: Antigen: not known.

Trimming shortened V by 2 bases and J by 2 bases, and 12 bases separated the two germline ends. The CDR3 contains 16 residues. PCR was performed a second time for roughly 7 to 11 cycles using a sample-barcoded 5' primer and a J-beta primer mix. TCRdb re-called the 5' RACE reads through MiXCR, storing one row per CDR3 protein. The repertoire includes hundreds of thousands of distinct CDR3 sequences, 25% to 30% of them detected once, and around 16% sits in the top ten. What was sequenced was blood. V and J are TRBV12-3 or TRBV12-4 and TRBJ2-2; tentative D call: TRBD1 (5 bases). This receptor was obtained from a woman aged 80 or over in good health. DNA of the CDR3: TGTGCCAGCAGTTTACATGTAGGGGTAAACACCGGGGAGCTGTTTTTT. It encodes CASSLHVGVNTGELFF.